Shown below are 28 T cell receptor beta chains from a single sample sequenced in a study of control samples from healthy donors and cancer patients. The method was immunoSEQ multiplex PCR; TCRdb's version includes in-frame clones alone and lacks a portion of them. Here the sample spans about 120,000 clones, roughly 90% being singletons. The material sequenced was blood. Receptor source: a man aged 45-65 years in good health.

The V gene is TRBV7-2, the J gene TRBJ1-6; a weak D match, TRBD1 (5 bases). CDR3 length equals 15 residues. The V gene's germline CDR1 is SGHTA and CDR2 FQGNSA. The ends were cut back, 2 bases at V and 5 bases at J, with 10 bases in the middle. CDR3 sequence (DNA): TGTGCCAGCAGCTTAAGAGACAGTCATAATTCACCCCTCCACTTT. Amino acids: CASSLRDSHNSPLHF.

V usage is TRBV7-8 and J usage is TRBJ1-6, with a possible D match to TRBD1 (6 bases). The CDR3 loop spans 14 amino acids. Deletions cut 3 bases from V and 7 bases from J, with 10 bases between. Germline assignment: CDR1 SGHVS and CDR2 FQNEAQ. CDR3 sequence: CASSFGQGNSPLHF. The CDR3, as DNA: TGTGCCAGCAGCTTCGGTCAGGGGAATTCACCCCTCCACTTT.

This chain uses TRBV6-2 or TRBV6-3 with TRBJ1-1; D remains ambiguous. The CDR3 has 14 amino acids. Trimming stripped 2 bases from V and 0 bases from J, with 7 bases between. Germline V CDR1 and CDR2: MNHEY, SVGEGT. The CDR3 DNA follows: TGTGCCAGCAGTTACATACGTCTGAACACTGAAGCTTTCTTT. It translates to CASSYIRLNTEAFF.

This clone was detected only a few times. Other nucleotide sequences in the sample specify the same CDR3. The V gene is TRBV9, the J gene TRBJ1-1, with 9 nucleotides matching TRBD1. The CDR3 is made up of 14 amino acids. CDR1 and CDR2 from the germline V gene are SGDLS and YYNGEE. J gave up 2 bases and V 4 bases, and 3 bases lay outside the gene matches. Here the CDR3 DNA reads TGTGCCAGCAGCAGACAGGGGGGAAACACTGAAGCTTTCTTT. Its translation is CASSRQGGNTEAFF. The whole variable domain, remainder taken from reference TRBV9 and TRBJ1-1, is DSGVTQTPKHLITATGQRVTLRCSPRSGDLSVYWYQQSLDQGLQFLIQYYNGEERAKGNILERFSAQQFPDLHSELNLSSLELGDSALYFCASSRQGGNTEAFFGQGTRLTVV.

The rearrangement joins TRBV15 to TRBJ2-7; D is uncertain. The germline V gene encodes CDR1 LNHNV and CDR2 YYDKDF (reference sequence). Trimming shortened V by 5 bases and J by 5 bases, and 16 bases separated the two germline ends. The CDR3 extends over 14 amino acids. For the CDR3, the DNA is TGTGCCACCAGCGCCCCTGGGCCAGGCCACGAGCAGTACTTC. This translates into CATSAPGPGHEQYF.

The gene calls are TRBV30 and TRBJ2-4; D is unresolved. The CDR3 runs to 16 residues. V lost 3 bases to trimming and J lost 0 bases, with 15 bases between them. In germline, CDR1 is GTSNPN, CDR2 SVGIG (reference sequence). As DNA, the CDR3 is TGTGCCTGGAGACAGTTAGGTGTTCTAGCCAAAAACATTCAGTACTTC. It encodes CAWRQLGVLAKNIQYF.

The rearrangement joins TRBV14 to TRBJ1-4, with a possible D match to TRBD1 (5 bases). Germline values: CDR1 SGHDN, CDR2 FVKESK. Deletions cut 3 bases from V and 0 bases from J, with 5 bases between. This CDR3 has 14 amino acids. CDR3 sequence: CASSQDTTNEKLFF. CDR3 DNA: TGTGCCAGCAGCCAGGACACAACTAATGAAAAACTGTTTTTT.

The chain carries TRBV7-8 and TRBJ2-7; D possibly matches TRBD1 or TRBD2 (6 bases each). Trimming took 2 bases from V and 1 from J, leaving 12 bases between them. Germline V lookup: CDR1 SGHVS, CDR2 FQNEAQ. The CDR3 runs 15 residues. CDR3 sequence reads: CASSLSGAISYEQYF. The CDR3 coding sequence is TGTGCCAGCAGCTTATCGGGGGCTATTTCCTACGAGCAGTACTTC.

This chain links TRBV5-6 with TRBJ2-6; TRBD1 might be the D (6 bases). Trimming removed 2 bases at V and 2 bases at J, with 17 bases between. The CDR3 length is 18 residues. Germline V gene data show CDR1 as SGHDT and CDR2 as YYEEEE. Here the CDR3 DNA reads TGTGCCAGCAGCTTTAGTCCGGGGTCAGGGGCTGGGGCCAACGTCCTGACTTTC. Translating gives CASSFSPGSGAGANVLTF.

This clone was picked up a small number of times. The rearrangement links TRBV7-2 to TRBJ2-7; 12 nucleotides align to TRBD1. V was clipped by 3 bases and J by 4 bases; unmatched bases: 1. The CDR3 extends over 14 amino acids. CDR1 and CDR2 from the germline V gene are SGHTA and FQGNSA. The CDR3 coding sequence is TGTGCCAGCAGCTTGGGACAGGGGGCGTACGAGCAGTACTTC. This encodes CASSLGQGAYEQYF.

The chain couples TRBV29-1 to TRBJ2-7, with 11 positions matching TRBD1. Germline V gene lookup returns CDR1 SQVTM and CDR2 ANQGSEA. The CDR3 runs 15 residues. V shed 1 base, J shed 3 bases, and the junction held 5 bases outside the gene matches. The CDR3 region has the DNA TGCAGCGTTGAAGTAGGAGGGACAGGGGGCTACGAGCAGTACTTC. Its protein is CSVEVGGTGGYEQYF.

Here the CDR3 reads CASSWGQGWTDTQYF. Here the CDR3 DNA reads TGTGCCAGCAGCTGGGGACAGGGTTGGACAGATACGCAGTATTTT. This chain connects TRBV7-9 to TRBJ2-3; 9 bases map to TRBD1. CDR3 size: 15 residues. Losses at the gene ends were 4 bases for V and 3 bases for J; bases not matched to a gene: 5. The germline V gene has CDR1 SEHNR and CDR2 FQNEAQ (reference sequence).

The chain carries TRBV19 and TRBJ2-3, with D uncertain. V was cut by 3 bases and J by 4 bases, with 11 bases left in between. The CDR3 totals 14 residues. Per germline, CDR1 LNHDA and CDR2 SQIVND (reference sequence). The CDR3 region is CASSIDLAPDTQYF. The DNA of the CDR3 is TGTGCCAGTAGTATTGATCTTGCCCCAGATACGCAGTATTTT.

The chain couples TRBV7-2 to TRBJ1-2; 11 bases map to TRBD1. CDR1 and CDR2 from the germline V gene are SGHTA and FQGNSA. V trimming: 5 bases; J trimming: 2 bases; junction bases outside the gene matches: 13. The CDR3 extends over 18 amino acids. CDR3: CASSIRTGGAWGNYGYTF. The CDR3 DNA follows: TGTGCCAGCAGCATTAGGACAGGGGGCGCATGGGGGAACTATGGCTACACCTTC.

The chain is built from TRBV19 and TRBJ1-4, with 8 bases matching TRBD1. CDR1 is LNHDA, CDR2 SQIVND, per germline (reference sequence). J lost 7 bases, V lost 7 bases, and 11 bases had no gene match. The CDR3 has 15 amino acids. The DNA for the CDR3 is TGTGCCAGTAAAAGGCAGGGGGCACGGAGTGAAAAACTGTTTTTT. This translates into CASKRQGARSEKLFF. The variable domain in full, completed from reference TRBV19 and TRBJ1-4, reads DGGITQSPKYLFRKEGQNVTLSCEQNLNHDAMYWYRQDPGQGLRLIYYSQIVNDFQKGDIAEGYSVSREKKESFPLTVTSAQKNPTAFYLCASKRQGARSEKLFFGSGTQLSVL.

The chain couples TRBV3-1 (or the pseudogene TRBV3-2) to TRBJ1-6, with D maybe TRBD1 (6 bases). V was cut by 7 bases and J by 5 bases, with 15 bases left in between. The length of the CDR3 is 15 residues. Germline assignment: CDR1 LGHDT and CDR2 YNNKEL (reference sequence). The DNA for the CDR3 is TGTGCCAGCAAGCCAGGGACAACTGATAATTCACCCCTCCACTTT. Its protein product is CASKPGTTDNSPLHF.

The chain couples TRBV27 to TRBJ1-2; D is ambiguous. Germline loops: CDR1 MNHEY, CDR2 SMNVEV (reference sequence). The CDR3 has 14 residues. V was shortened by 2 bases and J by 3 bases, with 10 bases between the two germline ends. The CDR3: CASSLRYGDYGYTF. The CDR3 DNA reads TGTGCCAGCAGTTTAAGATATGGTGACTATGGCTACACCTTC.

This chain links TRBV7-9 with TRBJ1-6; 7 nucleotides match TRBD1. V gave up 2 bases and J gave up 9 bases; unmatched junction bases: 7. The V gene's germline CDR1 is SEHNR and CDR2 FQNEAQ (reference sequence). The CDR3 runs to 15 residues. The CDR3 region is CASSLLGTEVSPLHF. The CDR3 nucleotides are TGTGCCAGCAGCTTATTAGGGACAGAAGTTTCACCCCTCCACTTT.

The chain links TRBV18 to TRBJ1-1; unclear D gene. The germline CDR1 and CDR2 sequences are KGHSH and LQKENI. V was clipped by 0 bases and J by 5 bases, with 7 bases between them. The CDR3 is 13 amino acids. CDR3 sequence (DNA): TGTGCCAGCTCACCACCTGAGAGAACTGAAGCTTTCTTT. Its translation is CASSPPERTEAFF.

The chain carries TRBV2 and TRBJ1-4; no clear D gene. Trimming pared 2 bases from V and 6 bases from J, leaving 10 bases between. The length of the CDR3 is 14 residues. The germline V gene encodes CDR1 SNHLY and CDR2 FYNNEI. CDR3 region: CASSEWGSDEKLFF. CDR3 nucleotides: TGTGCCAGCAGTGAATGGGGTTCCGATGAAAAACTGTTTTTT.

The chain has TRBV7-2 and TRBJ1-1; unclear D gene. CDR3 length: 17 amino acids. V was pared by 5 bases and J by 0 bases, with 19 bases between. CDR1 and CDR2 from the germline V gene are SGHTA and FQGNSA. CDR3 in amino acids: CASSIRDTIPLNTEAFF. CDR3 nucleotide sequence: TGTGCCAGCAGCATACGAGACACGATTCCCCTGAACACTGAAGCTTTCTTT.

The V call is TRBV5-1, the J call TRBJ2-5; tentatively, D is TRBD2 (5 bases). Trimming removed 3 bases from V and 3 bases from J, with 15 bases in between. Germline V gene lookup returns CDR1 SGHRS and CDR2 YFSETQ. The CDR3 has 15 amino acids. The CDR3 protein is CASSWGEGVKETQYF. The CDR3 region has the DNA TGCGCCAGCAGCTGGGGAGAGGGAGTTAAAGAGACCCAGTACTTC.

This chain connects TRBV5-5 to TRBJ1-1, with D tentatively TRBD1 (5 bases). Germline-derived CDR1 and CDR2 are SGHKS and YYEKEE (reference sequence). The CDR3 is 15 residues long. V shed 7 bases and J shed 4 bases, with 20 bases lying between them. DNA of the CDR3: TGTGCCAGCTTTTCTCGCGGGGGATGGGGCACTGAAGCTTTCTTT. It is translated as CASFSRGGWGTEAFF.

The V call is TRBV5-1, the J call TRBJ1-1; no reliable D call. This CDR3 has 14 amino acids. Germline lookup yields CDR1 SGHRS and CDR2 YFSETQ. The ends were cut back, 2 bases at V and 3 bases at J, with 11 bases in the middle. The chain's CDR3 is CASSFAQRYTEAFF. The CDR3 DNA reads as TGCGCCAGCAGCTTTGCCCAGCGATACACTGAAGCTTTCTTT.

The V call is TRBV9, the J call TRBJ2-3; TRBD2 matches 9 bases. Germline trimming cut 0 bases from V and 0 bases from J; bases unmatched to any gene: 2. This CDR3 has 16 amino acids. Germline CDR1 SGDLS, CDR2 YYNGEE. CDR3 protein: CASSVALAGSTDTQYF. In DNA form, the CDR3 reads TGTGCCAGCAGCGTAGCGCTAGCGGGGAGCACAGATACGCAGTATTTT.

The CDR3 spells CASSYRGQGYEQYF. The CDR3 DNA follows: TGTGCCAGCAGTTACCGGGGACAGGGCTACGAGCAGTACTTC. The V gene is TRBV6-2 or TRBV6-3, the J gene TRBJ2-7, with 9 bases aligning to TRBD1. CDR1 MNHEY and CDR2 SVGEGT come from the germline V gene. V was clipped by 2 bases and J by 3 bases; unmatched bases: 2. The CDR3 is made up of 14 amino acids.

This chain links TRBV12-3 or TRBV12-4 with TRBJ1-1; no clear D. Deletions cut 6 bases from V and 2 bases from J, with 10 bases between. CDR3 length: 13 residues. The CDR3, as DNA: TGTGCCAGCAGCACCGGGCTTAACACTGAAGCTTTCTTT. Residues: CASSTGLNTEAFF.

This sequence joins TRBV30 and TRBJ2-1; a weak D match, TRBD1 (7 bases). This CDR3 contains 17 residues. The V gene lost 3 bases and the J gene lost 1 base, with 19 bases spanning the gap. CDR1 and CDR2 (germline): GTSNPN, SVGIG (reference sequence). The CDR3 nucleotides are TGTGCCTGGAGCCGGGGGTCGGGGACAGAATCCTACAATGAGCAGTTCTTC. This encodes CAWSRGSGTESYNEQFF.